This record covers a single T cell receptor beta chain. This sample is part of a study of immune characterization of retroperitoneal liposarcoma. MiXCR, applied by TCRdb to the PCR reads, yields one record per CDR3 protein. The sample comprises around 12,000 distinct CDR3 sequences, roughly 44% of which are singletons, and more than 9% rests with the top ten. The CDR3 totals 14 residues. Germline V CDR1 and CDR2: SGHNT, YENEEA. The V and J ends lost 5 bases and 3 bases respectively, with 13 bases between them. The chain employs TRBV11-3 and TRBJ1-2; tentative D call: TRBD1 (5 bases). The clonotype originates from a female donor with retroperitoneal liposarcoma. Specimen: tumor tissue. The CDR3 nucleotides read TGTGCCAGCAGCAGCCAAGGGGCTGACTATGGCTACACCTTC. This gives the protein CASSSQGADYGYTF. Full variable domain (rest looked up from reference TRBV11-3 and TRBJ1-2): EAGVVQSPRYKIIEKKQPVAFWCNPISGHNTLYWYLQNLGQGPELLIRYENEEAVDDSQLPKDRFSAERLKGVDSTLKIQPAELGDSAVYLCASSSQGADYGYTFGSGTRLTVV.